This entry lists 20 T cell receptor beta chains sequenced from one sample in a study of cytomegalovirus exposure and HLA in healthy donors. 60 Vbeta and 13 Jbeta primers were used in PCR. Sequencing used immunoSEQ multiplex PCR; TCRdb keeps in-frame clones, though not all of them. The sample includes about 210,000 clones, about 85% of them seen just once. Sequencing used PBMCs. These receptor sequences come from a woman aged 50 to 60 in good health and CMV-seropositive.

This clone appeared a few times. The rearrangement uses TRBV5-1 and TRBJ1-1; possible D gene TRBD1, 6 bases. CDR1 SGHRS and CDR2 YFSETQ come from the germline V gene. The V gene lost 4 bases and the J gene lost 5 bases, with 12 bases spanning the gap. This CDR3 has 13 residues. CDR3 loop: CASSINRETEAFF. In DNA form, the CDR3 reads TGCGCCAGCAGCATTAACAGGGAGACTGAAGCTTTCTTT.

Written as DNA, the CDR3 is TGCGCCAGCAGCCCCGGGGGGGTCGAGCAGTTCTTC. Protein sequence: CASSPGGVEQFF. This chain uses TRBV5-1 with TRBJ2-1, with 8 bases aligning to TRBD2. CDR1 and CDR2 from the germline V gene are SGHRS and YFSETQ. CDR3 length equals 12 residues. Trimming at V came to 4 bases and at J to 10 bases, leaving 4 bases not matched to a gene. Drawing the rest from reference TRBV5-1 and TRBJ2-1, the complete variable domain is KAGVTQTPRYLIKTRGQQVTLSCSPISGHRSVSWYQQTPGQGLQFLFEYFSETQRNKGNFPGRFSGRQFSNSRSEMNVSTLELGDSALYLCASSPGGVEQFFGPGTRLTVL.

This clone was detected only once. The rearrangement uses TRBV4-1 and TRBJ2-5, with D maybe TRBD2 (5 bases). Trimming shortened V by 2 bases and J by 7 bases, and 14 bases separated the two germline ends. Germline assignment: CDR1 MGHRA and CDR2 YSYEKL. The CDR3 contains 14 residues. In DNA form, the CDR3 reads TGCGCCAGCAGCCAACTACTAGTCGTTAGGACCCAGTACTTC. Translated: CASSQLLVVRTQYF.

The V call is TRBV7-9, the J call TRBJ1-1; D might be TRBD1 (5 bases). The CDR3 length is 16 residues. From germline, CDR1 is SEHNR and CDR2 FQNEAQ (reference sequence). V lost 1 base to trimming and J lost 0 bases, with 12 bases between them. CDR3 region: CASSLVLQAMNTEAFF. DNA for the CDR3: TGTGCCAGCAGCTTAGTGTTACAGGCGATGAACACTGAAGCTTTCTTT.

The chain employs TRBV7-9 and TRBJ2-5, with TRBD1 matching 7 bases. This CDR3 has 17 amino acids. V shed 6 bases and J 1 base; nucleotides not matched to a gene: 14. CDR1 and CDR2 (germline): SEHNR, FQNEAQ (reference sequence). This CDR3 reads CASRNGVGAGGQETQYF. The CDR3 nucleotides are TGTGCCAGCAGAAACGGGGTGGGGGCAGGGGGCCAAGAGACCCAGTACTTC.

This clone was recorded once. The chain combines TRBV27 with TRBJ2-7; TRBD2 matches at 9 bases. Germline lookup yields CDR1 MNHEY and CDR2 SMNVEV (reference sequence). With 7 bases clipped from V and 4 bases from J, the junction kept 11 bases outside the gene matches. This CDR3 is built from 15 residues. CDR3 DNA sequence: TGTGCCAGCAAAACAAGCGGGGGGACTTTATACGAGCAGTACTTC. Protein: CASKTSGGTLYEQYF.

The CDR3 here is CASSLGGTGAPQHF. As DNA, the CDR3 is TGTGCCAGCAGCTTAGGCGGGACAGGGGCCCCCCAGCATTTT. This chain uses TRBV13 with TRBJ1-5; 10 nucleotides line up with TRBD1. Looked up from germline, CDR1 is PRHDT and CDR2 is FYEKMQ (reference sequence). V lost 0 bases, J lost 10 bases, and 3 bases stayed unmatched. This CDR3 is 14 amino acids long.

This clone was found once. The CDR3 reads CASSQAQGSYEQYF. In nucleotides, the CDR3 is TGCGCCAGCAGCCAAGCACAGGGTAGCTACGAGCAGTACTTC. The V and J genes are TRBV4-1 and TRBJ2-5; TRBD1 is a possible D gene (6 bases). TRBJ2-7 matches the DNA end more closely, so the J call is doubtful. Germline lookup yields CDR1 MGHRA and CDR2 YSYEKL. The CDR3 contains 14 residues.

This clone was counted only a few times. The chain has TRBV2 and TRBJ2-1, with 10 nucleotides matching TRBD2. Trimming at V came to 1 base and at J to 5 bases, leaving 2 bases not matched to a gene. Per germline, CDR1 SNHLY and CDR2 FYNNEI. The CDR3 sequence is 15 residues long. CDR3 DNA sequence: TGTGCCAGCAGTGAAGAACTAGCGGGAAACAATGAGCAGTTCTTC. It specifies CASSEELAGNNEQFF.

The genes are TRBV27 and TRBJ2-7; D is unresolved. The V and J ends lost 0 bases and 0 bases respectively, with 12 bases between them. The CDR3 consists of 16 residues. Germline V gene sequence: CDR1 MNHEY, CDR2 SMNVEV (reference sequence). The CDR3 nucleotides read TGTGCCAGCAGTTTATCCGTGGCCCGGAGCTCCTACGAGCAGTACTTC. It codes for CASSLSVARSSYEQYF.

The rearrangement uses TRBV7-9 and TRBJ1-1, with TRBD1 identical over 9 bases. The germline V gene encodes CDR1 SEHNR and CDR2 FQNEAQ (reference sequence). V lost 1 base and J lost 1; bases outside the gene matches: 10. The CDR3 has 18 residues. CDR3 residues: CASSLGGQGWLRNTEAFF. CDR3 DNA sequence: TGTGCCAGCAGCTTAGGAGGACAGGGGTGGCTCCGGAACACTGAAGCTTTCTTT.

The V gene is TRBV28, the J gene TRBJ2-7; 10 bases align to TRBD1. The length of the CDR3 is 15 residues. J gave up 1 base and V 5 bases, and 5 bases lay outside the gene matches. Germline values: CDR1 MDHEN, CDR2 SYDVKM. CDR3 DNA: TGTGCCAGCAGTGGGGGGACAGGGGATTCCTACGAGCAGTACTTC. Translating it yields CASSGGTGDSYEQYF.

The V gene is TRBV6-5, the J gene TRBJ2-1, with D perhaps matching TRBD1 (6 bases). V lost 5 bases to trimming and J lost 0 bases, with 11 bases between them. In germline, CDR1 is MNHEY, CDR2 SVGAGI. The CDR3 covers 15 residues. CDR3 bases: TGTGCCAGCAGTCAGGGGCTTAGCTCCTACAATGAGCAGTTCTTC. It is translated as CASSQGLSSYNEQFF.

The chain is built from TRBV11-2 and TRBJ2-6, with D possibly being TRBD2 (7 bases). CDR3 length: 18 residues. The V gene lost 5 bases and the J gene lost 0 bases, with 17 bases spanning the gap. The germline V gene encodes CDR1 SGHAT and CDR2 FQNNGV. For the CDR3, the DNA is TGTGCCAGCAGCGCGGTCGCGGGGGCACTCTCTGGGGCCAACGTCCTGACTTTC. Its protein is CASSAVAGALSGANVLTF. The complete variable domain, with remaining parts taken from reference TRBV11-2 and TRBJ2-6, reads EAGVAQSPRYKIIEKRQSVAFWCNPISGHATLYWYQQILGQGPKLLIQFQNNGVVDDSQLPKDRFSAERLKGVDSTLKIQPAKLEDSAVYLCASSAVAGALSGANVLTFGAGSRLTVL.

The chain is built from TRBV15 and TRBJ1-5; 10 positions agree with TRBD1. The CDR3 consists of 19 residues. V was clipped by 0 bases and J by 0 bases; unmatched bases: 8. CDR1 and CDR2 (germline): LNHNV, YYDKDF (reference sequence). For the CDR3, the DNA is TGTGCCACCAGCAGAGACCAGACAGGGGGCCAAATTAGCAATCAGCCCCAGCATTTT. Translation: CATSRDQTGGQISNQPQHF.

This clone was counted between two and nine times. Distinct nucleotide sequences in the sample also encode this CDR3. The chain links TRBV5-6 to TRBJ2-1; tentatively, D is TRBD1 (5 bases). There are 12 residues in the CDR3. The V end was cut by 0 bases, the J end by 15 bases, with 13 bases between. CDR1 and CDR2 from the germline V gene are SGHDT and YYEEEE. The CDR3 DNA reads TGTGCCAGCAGCTTGGCCTCAGGGCCCATGTTCTTC. This codes for CASSLASGPMFF.

This clone was counted a few times. The chain couples TRBV6-6 to TRBJ2-1, with 10 bases identical to TRBD2. Germline CDR1 MNHNY, CDR2 SVGAGI (reference sequence). The length of the CDR3 is 16 residues. The trim removed 6 bases at V and 3 bases at J, leaving 8 bases unmatched. DNA of the CDR3: TGTGCCAGCAGCTGGGATCTAGCGGGGGTCTACAATGAGCAGTTCTTC. Encoded protein: CASSWDLAGVYNEQFF.

This sequence joins TRBV4-1 and TRBJ2-1; 11 bases are a match to TRBD2. CDR1 is MGHRA, CDR2 YSYEKL, per germline. The CDR3 extends over 17 amino acids. V shed 0 bases, J shed 8 bases, and the junction held 9 bases outside the gene matches. The CDR3 loop is CASSQESVAGGPDEQFF. The CDR3 bases are TGCGCCAGCAGCCAAGAGTCGGTAGCGGGGGGGCCGGATGAGCAGTTCTTC.

J is TRBJ2-6 and V is TRBV28; possible D gene TRBD1, 6 bases. Between the trimmed V and J ends, which lost 11 bases and 4 bases, there was a span of 18 bases. CDR3 length: 15 amino acids. Germline-derived CDR1 and CDR2 are MDHEN and SYDVKM. The CDR3 DNA follows: TGTGCCTCGAACACTCAGGGGAGCGGGGCCAACGTCCTGACTTTC. Protein sequence: CASNTQGSGANVLTF. Full variable domain (outside the CDR3, taken from reference TRBV28 and TRBJ2-6): DVKVTQSSRYLVKRTGEKVFLECVQDMDHENMFWYRQDPGLGLRLIYFSYDVKMKEKGDIPEGYSVSREKKERFSLILESASTNQTSMYLCASNTQGSGANVLTFGAGSRLTVL.

The chain uses TRBV19 and TRBJ2-5; 9 nucleotides agree with TRBD2. Germline loops: CDR1 LNHDA, CDR2 SQIVND (reference sequence). The CDR3 is 19 residues long. V was clipped by 3 bases and J by 5 bases; unmatched bases: 19. This chain's CDR3 is CASSMRGSGAGGLRETQYF. The CDR3 DNA follows: TGTGCCAGTAGTATGAGGGGGTCGGGAGCGGGGGGCCTCAGGGAGACCCAGTACTTC.